This T cell receptor beta chain was profiled in a study of OX40 agonist ivuxolimab in advanced cancers. Study at large: Every 2 weeks, patients got intravenous ivuxolimab at one of six dose levels (0.01-10 mg/kg). Partial responses were recorded for three patients, including one with hepatocellular carcinoma and two with cutaneous melanoma. Study-wide points: With doses of 0.1 to 3.0 mg/kg, CD4+ and CD8+ blood T cells had undergone clonal expansion by week 6.

In the case of this clone: Its antigen is unknown.

This table comes from immunoSEQ multiplex PCR, and its TCRdb copy is limited to in-frame clones, with some not included. This sample yields 8,000 to 9,500 clones, of which almost 90% are seen a single time; around 4% belongs to the top ten. The material was CD4+ or CD8+ T cells sorted from blood, obtained in a trial of the OX40 agonist ivuxolimab. The sequence was collected from an adult with an advanced solid tumor such as melanoma, head and neck, liver or kidney cancer.

The CDR3 is CASSFFPGQSYEQYF. In DNA form, the CDR3 reads TGTGCCAGCAGCTTTTTTCCAGGACAGTCCTACGAGCAGTACTTC. The rearrangement uses TRBV11-2 and TRBJ2-7; weak D call: TRBD1 (6 bases). The CDR3 runs 15 residues. Germline V gene data show CDR1 as SGHAT and CDR2 as FQNNGV. V gave up 3 bases and J gave up 1 base, with 13 bases separating them.